This T cell receptor beta chain was identified in a study of CD8 T cells in ankylosing spondylitis (dated by TCRdb to 2017 to 2019). As for the study more broadly: The study profiled T cell receptor beta repertoires in healthy donors and ankylosing spondylitis patients to find disease-linked TCR variants. The full study cohort comprised around 25 ankylosing spondylitis patients and 110 or so healthy donors. Peripheral blood was sampled, and synovial fluid was also collected from ankylosing spondylitis patients.

Synovial fluid samples were matched to blood samples from the same ankylosing spondylitis patients. Beyond this particular receptor, the publication reports: Some of the motif variants had been reported before in the synovial fluid and blood of reactive arthritis patients, a finding that suggests common disease-initiation mechanisms. The disease-linked clones were reported as significantly enriched in matched synovial fluid samples from ankylosing spondylitis patients. A TCR beta motif of 7 or 8 highly homologous amino acid variants appeared characteristic of blood from ankylosing spondylitis patients. A CD8+ phenotype was shown by the disease-linked clones, which were found at relatively low frequencies in peripheral blood.

Instrument on record: Illumina HiSeq 2500. Quantitative 5'-RACE with molecular barcodes was used to prepare TCR beta libraries. The source study handled its data this way. A new computational method, built on a probabilistic model of VDJ rearrangement, was used to identify disease-linked TCR variants. TCRdb cleaned the public reads at Q25 with fastp, built clones with MiXCR and kept in-frame beta chains. Identical CDR3 proteins give one entry, which carries the most common genes and DNA. TCRdb assigned the V and J calls; the authors' analysis was not used. Present in this sample are about 150,000 distinct CDR3 sequences, more than 40% of which were seen just once. Roughly 15% of the sample rests with the top ten. From the cysteine through the phenylalanine, the CDR3 covers 19 amino acids. Left in the record is the CDR3 DNA by itself, 57 bases read in frame from the first base. Via the germline V gene, CDR1 is LGHNA and CDR2 YSLEER. V trim: 4 bases; J trim: 0 bases; unmatched bases: 11.

In the case of this clonotype: Its antigen remains unidentified. Per-base quality was not reported, and no clone a single base away is much larger than it.

The sequence was obtained from a male donor with ankylosing spondylitis. The sample taken for sequencing was synovial fluid, either unsorted or a sorted T cell fraction (not recorded which). The V gene is TRBV4-3 and the J gene is TRBJ1-4, with 10 bases in between that match TRBD1. The DNA is as follows: TGCGCCAGCAGCCGTACAGGGGGACAGGGGCGTGCAACTAATGAAAAACTGTTTTTT. This is translated as CASSRTGGQGRATNEKLFF.